The T cell receptor beta chain described here comes from a study of T cell repertoires in cytomegalovirus infection. In the study overall: Indications came from public TCR beta signatures; they pointed to CMV infection and to a matching HLA type. Findings of the study overall: The study found HLA-C-restricted CMV-specific TCR beta clonotypes dominating the ex vivo response. Summed public TCR beta family frequency identified CMV carriers bearing the relevant HLA.

TCRdb re-derived calls from the reads in MiXCR, one entry per CDR3 protein. The sample lists a few hundred thousand distinct CDR3 sequences, roughly 29% seen once, with 15% to 20% in the top ten. Germline V gene data show CDR1 as SEHNR and CDR2 as FQNEAQ (reference sequence). V gave up 4 bases and J gave up 4 bases; unmatched junction bases: 7. The CDR3 is 14 amino acids. Points on this clonotype: Its antigen remains unknown.

The chain links TRBV7-9 to TRBJ2-7; 7 bases agree with TRBD1. This TCR derives from a human donor in good health (CMV status not recorded). Some clones in this sample may be carry-over from other donors' samples. The sample consisted of cultured PBMCs, taken from culture after CMV antigen stimulation. DNA for the CDR3: TGTGCCAGCAGCTCCGACAGGGCCCAATACGAGCAGTACTTC. Translating it yields CASSSDRAQYEQYF.